Listed below are T cell receptor beta chains from one sample, sequenced in a study of blood T cell repertoires in COVID-19. Profiling relied on immunoSEQ multiplex PCR, and the TCRdb table lists in-frame clones only, not all of them. The sample lists 100,000 to 150,000 clones; 65% to 85% were seen once. Sequencing was done on a sample of peripheral blood. These receptors were taken from a woman between 70 and 85 years old with acute or convalescent COVID-19. The CDR3 runs from the conserved cysteine through the conserved F or W. The D gene is left open where the match is weak. Clone size is given for some rows only: seen once, a few or many times, or a class if the clone is expanded.

D,V,J,size,DNA,CDR3
TRBD1,TRBV6-6,TRBJ1-5,few,TGTGCCAGCAGCTCCAACCCGCCCCAACAGGGGAGGCGAAGTAGATCCCAGCATTTT,CASSSNPPQQGRRSRSQHF
.,TRBV7-2,TRBJ2-5,few,TGTGCCAGCAGCTTCAACAGAAACCAAGAGACCCAGTACTTC,CASSFNRNQETQYF
TRBD1,TRBV6-2/TRBV6-3,TRBJ1-4,.,TGTGCCAGCAGTCCAACCGGGACAGGGAATGAAAAACTGTTTTTT,CASSPTGTGNEKLFF
.,TRBV9,TRBJ1-2,.,TGTGCCAGCAGCGTAGAAGTTAGACCTAGCTTGTATGGCTACACCTTC,CASSVEVRPSLYGYTF
.,TRBV4-3,TRBJ2-5,.,TGCGCCAGCAGCGCCAGACCGACAGGGGCCGGGGGGGAGACCCAGTACTTC,CASSARPTGAGGETQYF
.,TRBV7-9,TRBJ1-6,.,TGTGCCAGCAGCTTAGTAGCGGGGGAACCCCTCCACTTT,CASSLVAGEPLHF
.,TRBV7-2,TRBJ1-3,.,TGTGCCAGCAGCTTAGAATTGGGGGGTCGTGGAAACACCATATATTTT,CASSLELGGRGNTIYF
TRBD2,TRBV7-2,TRBJ2-1,.,TGTGCCAGCAGCTGGAGTAGCGGGGGGCCCGTGGGAAATGAGCAGTTCTTC,CASSWSSGGPVGNEQFF
.,TRBV12-3/TRBV12-4,TRBJ1-5,.,TGTGCCAGCACCCCCATAAGAGATCAGCCCCAGCATTTT,CASTPIRDQPQHF
.,TRBV5-4,TRBJ1-2,.,TGTGCCAGCAGCTTGAGCACGAACTATGGCTACACCTTC,CASSLSTNYGYTF
.,TRBV24-1,TRBJ1-2,.,TGTGCCACCAGTGACCTGGACATTGGCTACACCTTC,CATSDLDIGYTF
.,TRBV9,TRBJ1-5,.,TGTGCCAGCAGCGATGGGCTGGGTGTACAGCCCCAGCATTTT,CASSDGLGVQPQHF
TRBD1,TRBV6-6,TRBJ1-1,few,TGTGCCAGCAGCCACGACAGGGGCACTGAAGCTTTCTTT,CASSHDRGTEAFF
.,TRBV5-1,TRBJ2-7,.,TGCGCCAGCAGCCCGGGGGAATTTTTCGACGAGCAGTACTTC,CASSPGEFFDEQYF
.,TRBV7-8,TRBJ2-2,few,TGTGCCAGCAGCTTAGTCCGCACCGGGGAGCTGTTTTTT,CASSLVRTGELFF
TRBD2,TRBV2,TRBJ2-7,.,TGTGCCAGCAGTGAAAACTTACCCGGTCTAGCGGGTCTCTACGAGCAGTACTTC,CASSENLPGLAGLYEQYF
.,TRBV7-8,TRBJ1-5,.,TGTGCCAGCAGCTTGGGCAGAGGCAATCAGCCCCAGCATTTT,CASSLGRGNQPQHF
TRBD2,TRBV19,TRBJ2-3,.,TGTGCCAGTAGTATAGATCTCTATGCGGGGGGAAGCACAGATACGCAGTATTTT,CASSIDLYAGGSTDTQYF